The 27 T cell receptor beta chains presented below share a single source sample, sequenced in a study of T cell responses to AZD1222 COVID-19 vaccine. TCRdb keeps only in-frame clones here, not all; method: immunoSEQ multiplex PCR. The data hold 150,000 to 200,000 clones, with around 88% observed a single time. The sample in question was peripheral blood, obtained 28 days after the second AZD1222 dose. The receptors were gathered from an adult who received the AZD1222 COVID-19 vaccine.

This clone was found a few times. The CDR3 region has the DNA TGTGCCAGCAAGCAGGGAGCGGGACAGATCTACGAGCAGTACTTC. Its protein is CASKQGAGQIYEQYF. The chain carries TRBV2 and TRBJ2-7; either TRBD1 or TRBD2 may fit D (7 bases each). From germline, CDR1 is SNHLY and CDR2 FYNNEI. The CDR3 has 15 amino acids. V was clipped by 7 bases and J by 3 bases, with 19 bases between them.

The gene calls are TRBV3-1 (or the pseudogene TRBV3-2) and TRBJ1-5, with unresolved D. V gave up 4 bases and J gave up 4 bases, with 8 bases separating them. Germline values: CDR1 LGHDT, CDR2 YNNKEL (reference sequence). The CDR3 runs 13 residues. CDR3 residues: CASSPDLNQPQHF. CDR3 in DNA: TGTGCCAGCAGCCCGGATTTAAATCAGCCCCAGCATTTT.

CDR3 coding DNA: TGTGCCAGCAGTGAAGTTGGGGAGGCTTCACCCCTCCACTTT. This encodes CASSEVGEASPLHF. This chain joins TRBV6-1 and TRBJ1-6; D not resolved. The CDR3 has 14 residues. The V end was cut by 1 base, the J end by 9 bases, with 10 bases between. Germline loops: CDR1 MNHNS, CDR2 SASEGT.

This clone has only a few counts. The genes are TRBV21-1 and TRBJ1-1; the D call in the table, TRBD1, was not verified against the DNA. TRBV21-1 is a pseudogene locus. The CDR3 runs to 12 residues. CDR3 sequence (DNA): TGTGCCAGCGGACAGGGGAGGGCTGAAGCTTTCTTT. It translates to CASGQGRAEAFF.

The chain links TRBV14 to TRBJ2-7, with D maybe TRBD1 (5 bases). V lost 4 bases and J 0 bases, leaving 13 bases between the germline ends. The CDR3 covers 15 residues. Germline CDR1 is SGHDN and CDR2 is FVKESK. CDR3 bases: TGTGCCAGCAGCCGGCGGCAGGGCTTCTCCTACGAGCAGTACTTC. The encoded protein is CASSRRQGFSYEQYF.

The chain couples TRBV29-1 to TRBJ2-3; D is perhaps TRBD2 (6 bases). Germline CDR1 is SQVTM and CDR2 is ANQGSEA. This CDR3 is built from 15 residues. V was clipped by 6 bases and J by 4 bases, with 20 bases between them. CDR3 amino acids: CSVPMGGARADTQYF. CDR3 DNA sequence: TGCAGCGTCCCAATGGGCGGGGCGCGCGCAGATACGCAGTATTTT.

The CDR3 bases are TGTGCCAGCAGTTTAAACGGGGGTCAGCCCCAGCATTTT. This translates into CASSLNGGQPQHF. The chain joins TRBV12-3 or TRBV12-4 to TRBJ1-5, with D possibly matching TRBD1 (5 bases). V lost 2 bases and J lost 6, with 8 bases in between. CDR3 length: 13 amino acids.

The genes are TRBV14 and TRBJ2-3; no clear D. The V gene's germline CDR1 is SGHDN and CDR2 FVKESK. The ends were cut back, 3 bases at V and 1 base at J, with 11 bases in the middle. CDR3 length: 15 amino acids. The CDR3 here is CASSHFSVRTDTQYF. CDR3 sequence (DNA): TGTGCCAGCAGCCACTTTTCGGTCCGCACAGATACGCAGTATTTT.

The chain carries TRBV7-2 and TRBJ2-1; 16 bases line up with TRBD2. V gave up 5 bases and J gave up 14 bases; unmatched junction bases: 18. CDR3 length: 18 residues. Germline CDR1 is SGHTA and CDR2 is FQGNSA. The CDR3 nucleotides read TGTGCCAGCAGCCCTAGTTGGGCCGGGACTAGCGGGGGGGCTCCTGAGTTCTTC. The encoded protein is CASSPSWAGTSGGAPEFF.

A single count supports this clone. The rearrangement uses TRBV7-3 and TRBJ2-7, with TRBD1 matching over 8 bases. The junction had 3 bases not matched to a gene; V was cut back by 4 bases and J by 1 base. Germline assignment: CDR1 SGHTA and CDR2 FQGTGA. The CDR3 has 14 amino acids. DNA of the CDR3: TGTGCCAGCAGCTCCGGGACAGGTTCCTACGAGCAGTACTTC. Amino acids: CASSSGTGSYEQYF.

CDR3 nucleotides: TGTGCCAGCAGCTTTAACGGGGCGAACACCGGGGAGCTGTTTTTT. Amino acids: CASSFNGANTGELFF. The chain combines TRBV7-8 with TRBJ2-2; a weak D match, TRBD2 (5 bases). The germline CDR1 and CDR2 sequences are SGHVS and FQNEAQ. This CDR3 has 15 residues. V shed 3 bases and J shed 0 bases, with 8 bases lying between them.

The rearrangement links TRBV6-5 to TRBJ1-1, with D tentatively TRBD1 (5 bases). CDR3 size: 15 residues. In germline, CDR1 is MNHEY, CDR2 SVGAGI. V was clipped by 8 bases and J by 3 bases, with 19 bases between them. In DNA form, the CDR3 reads TGTGCCAGCTATCCGCCGGGGGTGGAATACACTGAAGCTTTCTTT. Translated, it gives CASYPPGVEYTEAFF.

The chain is built from TRBV29-1 and TRBJ1-2; TRBD1 aligns across 8 bases. Unmatched junction bases numbered 3, after V lost 4 bases and J lost 2 bases. The CDR3 loop spans 13 amino acids. Per the germline V gene, CDR1 is SQVTM and CDR2 is ANQGSEA. Written as DNA, the CDR3 is TGCAGCGTTGGACAGGGGAGCAACTATGGCTACACCTTC. Encoded protein: CSVGQGSNYGYTF. Based on the CDR3 plus reference TRBV29-1 and TRBJ1-2, the full variable domain is SAVISQKPSRDICQRGTSLTIQCQVDSQVTMMFWYRQQPGQSLTLIATANQGSEATYESGFVIDKFPISRPNLTFSTLTVSNMSPEDSSIYLCSVGQGSNYGYTFGSGTRLTVV.

This clone was recorded once. The chain is built from TRBV19 and TRBJ2-7; D remains ambiguous. Germline-derived CDR1 and CDR2 are LNHDA and SQIVND (reference sequence). The CDR3 sequence is 14 residues long. V was shortened by 5 bases and J by 5 bases, with 16 bases between the two germline ends. The CDR3 DNA follows: TGTGCCAGTAGTCCGAGGACCCCGGCCCACGAGCAGTACTTC. It yields the protein CASSPRTPAHEQYF.

The chain uses TRBV2 and TRBJ1-4; the match to TRBD1 covers 11 bases. J lost 2 bases, V lost 7 bases, and 9 bases had no gene match. The CDR3 is 17 residues long. CDR1 and CDR2 from the germline V gene are SNHLY and FYNNEI. This chain's CDR3 is CASKFGTGGFTNEKLFF. As DNA, the CDR3 is TGTGCCAGCAAGTTTGGGACAGGGGGTTTTACTAATGAAAAACTGTTTTTT.

The chain combines TRBV9 with TRBJ2-2; D call uncertain. V was pared by 0 bases and J by 3 bases, with 6 bases between. Germline lookup yields CDR1 SGDLS and CDR2 YYNGEE. The CDR3 extends over 14 amino acids. CDR3 sequence: CASSVEGYTGELFF. The CDR3 DNA sequence: TGTGCCAGCAGCGTAGAAGGGTACACCGGGGAGCTGTTTTTT.

The chain combines TRBV7-2 with TRBJ2-7, with TRBD2 matching 12 bases. Trimming took 5 bases from V and 2 from J; bases not matched to a gene: 7. Germline V gene lookup returns CDR1 SGHTA and CDR2 FQGNSA. The CDR3 extends over 16 amino acids. CDR3 region: CASSKLAGGRPYEQYF. CDR3 nucleotides: TGTGCCAGCAGCAAACTAGCGGGGGGCCGCCCCTACGAGCAGTACTTC.

This chain uses TRBV6-5 with TRBJ1-5; no reliable D call. Germline CDR1 is MNHEY and CDR2 is SVGAGI. Trimming removed 2 bases from V and 9 bases from J, with 17 bases in between. The CDR3 extends over 15 amino acids. The DNA for the CDR3 is TGTGCCAGCAGTTACGGTTCGGCGGACCGAGCGCCCCAGCATTTT. Translating it yields CASSYGSADRAPQHF.

V gene TRBV5-1 combines with J gene TRBJ2-2, with 7 bases matching TRBD1. The CDR3 spans 14 residues. CDR1 is SGHRS, CDR2 YFSETQ, per germline. V lost 4 bases to trimming and J lost 4 bases; unmatched junction nucleotides: 4. CDR3 nucleotide sequence: TGCGCCAGCAGCCTATCAGGGGGCACCGGGGAGCTGTTTTTT. Encoded protein: CASSLSGGTGELFF.

This chain uses TRBV30 with TRBJ1-4; possible D gene TRBD1, 6 bases. The CDR3 consists of 16 residues. Deletions cut 5 bases from V and 3 bases from J, with 19 bases between. The germline gives CDR1 GTSNPN, CDR2 SVGIG (reference sequence). CDR3 sequence reads: CAWDRRGGPANEKLFF. Written as DNA, the CDR3 is TGTGCCTGGGACCGTCGAGGGGGGCCGGCTAATGAAAAACTGTTTTTT.

The rearrangement uses TRBV28 and TRBJ1-6; D might be TRBD1 (5 bases). This CDR3 has 14 amino acids. CDR1 is MDHEN, CDR2 SYDVKM, per germline. V lost 5 bases and J 11 bases, leaving 16 bases between the germline ends. In DNA, the CDR3 is TGTGCCAGCAGTCCCGGGACCTCGAGGCCACCCCTCCACTTT. This gives the protein CASSPGTSRPPLHF.

The chain is built from TRBV7-6 and TRBJ2-1; 9 bases fit TRBD1. The CDR3 totals 16 residues. Trimming took 1 base from V and 7 from J; bases not matched to a gene: 8. The germline gives CDR1 SGHVS, CDR2 FNYEAQ. The CDR3 here is CASSLVHRGQRNEQFF. CDR3 bases: TGTGCCAGCAGCTTAGTCCACAGGGGGCAACGGAATGAGCAGTTCTTC. The full variable domain, in which reference TRBV7-6 and TRBJ2-1 provide the parts outside the CDR3, is GAGVSQSPRYKVTKRGQDVALRCDPISGHVSLYWYRQALGQGPEFLTYFNYEAQQDKSGLPNDRFSAERPEGSISTLTIQRTEQRDSAMYRCASSLVHRGQRNEQFFGPGTRLTVL.

The chain's CDR3 is CASSLGGQLTNTIYF. Here the CDR3 DNA reads TGCGCCAGCAGCTTGGGGGGACAGCTGACAAACACCATATATTTT. The chain has TRBV5-1 and TRBJ1-3; 7 nucleotides line up with TRBD1. Unmatched junction bases numbered 6, after V lost 0 bases and J lost 6 bases. This CDR3 contains 15 residues. Germline V lookup: CDR1 SGHRS, CDR2 YFSETQ.

J is TRBJ2-7 and V is TRBV5-1; 7 positions agree with TRBD2. J was trimmed by 0 bases and V by 1 base; bases with no gene match: 1. Germline CDR1 SGHRS, CDR2 YFSETQ. This CDR3 is 14 amino acids long. The CDR3 nucleotides read TGCGCCAGCAGCTTGAGCGGGGCCTCCTACGAGCAGTACTTC. It is translated as CASSLSGASYEQYF.

This clone has only a few counts. The chain combines TRBV15 with TRBJ2-2; 7 positions match TRBD1. V lost 3 bases, J lost 8 bases, and 3 bases stayed unmatched. The CDR3 runs to 13 residues. Looked up from germline, CDR1 is LNHNV and CDR2 is YYDKDF (reference sequence). CDR3 sequence reads: CATSRDRLGELFF. The CDR3 nucleotides are TGTGCCACCAGCAGGGACAGGTTAGGGGAGCTGTTTTTT.

This chain connects TRBV4-1 to TRBJ2-7, with D possibly being TRBD1 or TRBD2 (5 bases each). Per the germline V gene, CDR1 is MGHRA and CDR2 is YSYEKL. V was pared by 0 bases and J by 2 bases, with 11 bases between. There are 15 residues in the CDR3. CDR3 in DNA: TGCGCCAGCAGCCAAGAGGGGGACGGAACCTACGAGCAGTACTTC. Translation: CASSQEGDGTYEQYF.

V usage is TRBV4-1 and J usage is TRBJ2-7; 9 bases are shared with TRBD1. CDR1 is MGHRA, CDR2 YSYEKL, per germline. There are 15 residues in the CDR3. V gave up 4 bases and J gave up 3 bases; unmatched junction bases: 7. CDR3 sequence (DNA): TGCGCCAGCAGCCTCCGGGACAGGGACGGCTACGAGCAGTACTTC. Amino acid sequence: CASSLRDRDGYEQYF.